This TCR beta chain is drawn from a study of blood T cell repertoires in COVID-19. Participants reported their clinical history, and cohort assignment relied on those reports. The CDR3 loop spans 17 amino acids. Germline trimming cut 5 bases from V and 4 bases from J; bases unmatched to any gene: 13. Per the germline V gene, CDR1 is SGHVS and CDR2 is FQNEAQ. The data were produced by immunoSEQ multiplex PCR, yet TCRdb's version contains in-frame clones alone and is incomplete. This table has roughly 160,000 clones, over 70% appearing once. This rearrangement joins TRBV7-8 to TRBJ2-1; 8 bases map to TRBD2. The source is a woman between 40 and 50 years old with acute COVID-19. The sequencing sample was made of PBMCs or T cells enriched from blood (not recorded which). CDR3 in DNA: TGTGCCAGCAGCCCACGTCAGCTAGCGGGCGGATACAATGAGCAGTTCTTC. The encoded protein is CASSPRQLAGGYNEQFF.